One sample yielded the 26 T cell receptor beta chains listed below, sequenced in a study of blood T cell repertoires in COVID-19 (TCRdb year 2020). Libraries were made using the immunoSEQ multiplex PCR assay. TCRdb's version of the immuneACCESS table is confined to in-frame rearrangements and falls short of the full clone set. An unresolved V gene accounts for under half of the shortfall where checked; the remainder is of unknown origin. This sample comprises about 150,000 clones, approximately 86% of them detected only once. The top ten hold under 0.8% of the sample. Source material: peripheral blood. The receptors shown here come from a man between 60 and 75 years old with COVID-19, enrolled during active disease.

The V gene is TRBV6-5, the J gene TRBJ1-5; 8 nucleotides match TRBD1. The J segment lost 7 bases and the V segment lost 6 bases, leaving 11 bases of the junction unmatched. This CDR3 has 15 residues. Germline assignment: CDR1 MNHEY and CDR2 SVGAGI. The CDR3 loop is CASRGQGGAWQPQHF. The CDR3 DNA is TGTGCCAGCAGAGGACAGGGTGGGGCTTGGCAGCCCCAGCATTTT.

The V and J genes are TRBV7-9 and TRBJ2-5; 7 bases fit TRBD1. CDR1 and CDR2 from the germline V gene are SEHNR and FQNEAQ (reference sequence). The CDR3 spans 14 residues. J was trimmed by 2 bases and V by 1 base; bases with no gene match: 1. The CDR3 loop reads CASSLEQGQETQYF. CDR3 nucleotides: TGTGCCAGCAGCTTAGAACAGGGGCAAGAGACCCAGTACTTC.

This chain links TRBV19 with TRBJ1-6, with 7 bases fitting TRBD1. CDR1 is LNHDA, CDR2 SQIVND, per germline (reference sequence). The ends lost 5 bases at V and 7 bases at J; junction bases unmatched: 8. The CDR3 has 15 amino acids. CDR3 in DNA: TGTGCCAGTAGTGAAGGGACAGAAAAAAATTCACCCCTCCACTTT. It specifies CASSEGTEKNSPLHF.

CDR3 DNA: TGTGCCAGCAGTTCCTTGGGCAGGGGGCAGGACACAGATACGCAGTATTTT. Translated: CASSSLGRGQDTDTQYF. This chain connects TRBV28 to TRBJ2-3, with 8 positions matching TRBD1. The V gene's germline CDR1 is MDHEN and CDR2 SYDVKM. The CDR3 contains 17 residues. Unmatched junction bases numbered 11, after V lost 4 bases and J lost 2 bases.

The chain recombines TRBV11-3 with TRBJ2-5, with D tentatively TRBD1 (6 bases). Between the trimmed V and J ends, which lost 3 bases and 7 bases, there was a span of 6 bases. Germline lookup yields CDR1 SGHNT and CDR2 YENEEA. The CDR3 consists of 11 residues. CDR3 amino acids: CASSLGATQYF. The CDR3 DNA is TGTGCCAGCAGCTTGGGGGCGACCCAGTACTTC.

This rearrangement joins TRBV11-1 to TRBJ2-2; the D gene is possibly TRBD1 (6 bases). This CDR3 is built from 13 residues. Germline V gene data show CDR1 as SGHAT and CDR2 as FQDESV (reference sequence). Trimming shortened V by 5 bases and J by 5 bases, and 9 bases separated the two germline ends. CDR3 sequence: CASSTQGTGELFF. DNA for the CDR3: TGTGCCAGCAGCACCCAGGGGACCGGGGAGCTGTTTTTT.

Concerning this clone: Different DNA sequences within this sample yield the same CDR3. The CDR3 region is CASSFDDRGNTEAFF. The CDR3 region has the DNA TGTGCCAGCAGCTTTGACGACAGGGGAAACACTGAAGCTTTCTTT. This chain joins TRBV7-2 and TRBJ1-1; 8 bases match TRBD1. The V gene end was trimmed by 3 bases and the J gene end by 2 bases; junction bases not matched to a gene: 5. This CDR3 spans 15 amino acids. The V gene's germline CDR1 is SGHTA and CDR2 FQGNSA.

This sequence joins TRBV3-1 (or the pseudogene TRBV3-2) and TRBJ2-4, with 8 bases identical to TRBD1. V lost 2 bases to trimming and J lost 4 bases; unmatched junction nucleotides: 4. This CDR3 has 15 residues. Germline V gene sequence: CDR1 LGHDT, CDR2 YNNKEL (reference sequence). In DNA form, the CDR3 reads TGTGCCAGCAGCCAAACCCGGGACAGGAAAAACATTCAGTACTTC. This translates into CASSQTRDRKNIQYF.

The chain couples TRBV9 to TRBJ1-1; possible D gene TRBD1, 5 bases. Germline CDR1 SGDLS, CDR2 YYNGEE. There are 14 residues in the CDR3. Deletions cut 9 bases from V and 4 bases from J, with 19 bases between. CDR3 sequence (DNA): TGTGCCACCCTCAACGGGGCCGGGAGCACTGAAGCTTTCTTT. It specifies CATLNGAGSTEAFF.

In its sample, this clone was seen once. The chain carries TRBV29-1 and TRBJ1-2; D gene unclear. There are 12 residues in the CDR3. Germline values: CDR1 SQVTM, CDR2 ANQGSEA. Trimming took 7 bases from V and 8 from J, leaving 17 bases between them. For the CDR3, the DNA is TGCAGCGGCGGTGATCGGAAGGAAGGCTACACCTTC. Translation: CSGGDRKEGYTF.

The CDR3 is CASSHPPGGRYNEQFF. CDR3 in DNA: TGTGCCAGCAGCCATCCCCCGGGGGGCCGCTACAATGAGCAGTTCTTC. The chain links TRBV7-2 to TRBJ2-1; a weak D match, TRBD2 (7 bases). The V gene's germline CDR1 is SGHTA and CDR2 FQGNSA. Trimming shortened V by 5 bases and J by 3 bases, and 17 bases separated the two germline ends. The CDR3 consists of 16 residues.

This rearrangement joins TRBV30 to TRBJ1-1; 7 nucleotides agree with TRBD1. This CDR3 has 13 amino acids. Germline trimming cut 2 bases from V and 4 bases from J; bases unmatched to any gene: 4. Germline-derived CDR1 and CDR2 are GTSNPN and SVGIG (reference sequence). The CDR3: CAWSPGTATEAFF. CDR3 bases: TGTGCCTGGAGTCCTGGGACAGCCACTGAAGCTTTCTTT.

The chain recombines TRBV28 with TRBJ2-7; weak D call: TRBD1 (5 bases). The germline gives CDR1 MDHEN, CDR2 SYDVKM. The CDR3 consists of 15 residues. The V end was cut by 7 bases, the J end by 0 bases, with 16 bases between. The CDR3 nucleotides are TGTGCCAGCAACGCAGGACACGGAAGCTCCTACGAGCAGTACTTC. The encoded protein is CASNAGHGSSYEQYF. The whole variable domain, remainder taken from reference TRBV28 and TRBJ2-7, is DVKVTQSSRYLVKRTGEKVFLECVQDMDHENMFWYRQDPGLGLRLIYFSYDVKMKEKGDIPEGYSVSREKKERFSLILESASTNQTSMYLCASNAGHGSSYEQYFGPGTRLTVT.

The CDR3 sequence: CASSGRAGLTEAFF. DNA for the CDR3: TGTGCCAGCAGCGGGAGGGCAGGGCTCACTGAAGCTTTCTTT. The chain links TRBV11-2 to TRBJ1-1; possible D gene TRBD1, 5 bases. This CDR3 is built from 14 residues. CDR1 and CDR2 from the germline V gene are SGHAT and FQNNGV. V lost 5 bases and J lost 4, with 14 bases in between. The complete variable domain, with remaining parts taken from reference TRBV11-2 and TRBJ1-1, reads EAGVAQSPRYKIIEKRQSVAFWCNPISGHATLYWYQQILGQGPKLLIQFQNNGVVDDSQLPKDRFSAERLKGVDSTLKIQPAKLEDSAVYLCASSGRAGLTEAFFGQGTRLTVV.

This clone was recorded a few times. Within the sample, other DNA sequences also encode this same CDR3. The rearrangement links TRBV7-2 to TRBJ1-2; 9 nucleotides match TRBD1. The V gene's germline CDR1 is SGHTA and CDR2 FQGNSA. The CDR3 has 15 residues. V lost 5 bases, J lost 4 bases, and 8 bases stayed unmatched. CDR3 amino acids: CASSPTGGAGYGYTF. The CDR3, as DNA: TGTGCCAGCAGCCCCACAGGGGGCGCAGGCTATGGCTACACCTTC.

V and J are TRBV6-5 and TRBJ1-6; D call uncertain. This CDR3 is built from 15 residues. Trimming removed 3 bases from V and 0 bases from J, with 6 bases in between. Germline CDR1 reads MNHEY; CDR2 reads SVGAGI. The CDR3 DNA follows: TGTGCCAGCAGTTATGAGGGCTCCTATAATTCACCCCTCCACTTT. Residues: CASSYEGSYNSPLHF.

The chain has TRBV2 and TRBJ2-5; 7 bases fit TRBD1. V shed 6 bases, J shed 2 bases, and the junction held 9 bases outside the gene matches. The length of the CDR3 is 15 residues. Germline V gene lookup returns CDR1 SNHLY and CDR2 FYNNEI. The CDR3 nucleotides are TGTGCCAGCAGCGACAGGGACGTACGACAAGAGACCCAGTACTTC. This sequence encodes CASSDRDVRQETQYF.

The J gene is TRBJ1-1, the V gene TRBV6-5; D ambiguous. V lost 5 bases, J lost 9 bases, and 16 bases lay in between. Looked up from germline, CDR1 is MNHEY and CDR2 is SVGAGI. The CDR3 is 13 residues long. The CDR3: CASSKLSANQAFF. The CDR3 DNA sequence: TGTGCCAGCAGTAAACTATCGGCAAATCAAGCTTTCTTT.

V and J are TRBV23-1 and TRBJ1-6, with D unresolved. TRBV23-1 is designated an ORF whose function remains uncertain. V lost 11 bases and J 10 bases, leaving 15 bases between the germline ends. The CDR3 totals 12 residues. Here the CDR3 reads CAGLLPGSPLHF. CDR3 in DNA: TGCGCCGGACTCCTCCCTGGGTCACCCCTCCACTTT.

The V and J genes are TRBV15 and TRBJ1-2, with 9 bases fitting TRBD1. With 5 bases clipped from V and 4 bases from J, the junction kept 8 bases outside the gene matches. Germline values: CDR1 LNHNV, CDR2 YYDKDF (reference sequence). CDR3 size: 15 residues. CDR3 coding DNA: TGTGCCACCAGCCATAACCCGGGACAGGGCTATGGCTACACCTTC. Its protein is CATSHNPGQGYGYTF.

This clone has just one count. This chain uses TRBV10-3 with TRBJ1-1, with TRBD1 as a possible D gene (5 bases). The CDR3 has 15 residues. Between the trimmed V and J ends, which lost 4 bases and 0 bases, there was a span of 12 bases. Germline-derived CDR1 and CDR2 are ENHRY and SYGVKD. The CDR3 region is CAISGGGHLNTEAFF. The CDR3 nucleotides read TGTGCCATCAGTGGGGGCGGTCACTTGAACACTGAAGCTTTCTTT.

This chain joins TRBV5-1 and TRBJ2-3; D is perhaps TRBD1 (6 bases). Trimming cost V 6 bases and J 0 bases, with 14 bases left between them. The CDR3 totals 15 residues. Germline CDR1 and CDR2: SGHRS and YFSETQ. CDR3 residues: CASKRQASSTDTQYF. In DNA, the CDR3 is TGCGCCAGCAAGAGACAGGCCTCTAGCACAGATACGCAGTATTTT.

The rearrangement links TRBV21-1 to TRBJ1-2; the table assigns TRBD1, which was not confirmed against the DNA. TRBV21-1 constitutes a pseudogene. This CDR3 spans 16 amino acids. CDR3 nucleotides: TGTGCCAGCAGCAAGGATCTTAAGACAGGGGGTTATGGCTACACCTTC. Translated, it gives CASSKDLKTGGYGYTF.

In DNA form, the CDR3 reads TGTGCCAGCAGCCCGGGAACCCTATACTACGAGCAGTACTTC. Encoded protein: CASSPGTLYYEQYF. V and J are TRBV14 and TRBJ2-7; possibly TRBD2 for D (5 bases). From germline, CDR1 is SGHDN and CDR2 FVKESK. Trimming took off 4 bases at V and 3 bases at J, with 13 bases between the two ends. The CDR3 is 14 amino acids.

Here the CDR3 DNA reads TGTGCCAGCAGAGACGGACAGGGGTTCAACACTGAAGCTTTCTTT. This encodes CASRDGQGFNTEAFF. The J gene is TRBJ1-1, the V gene TRBV6-5, with 9 bases lining up with TRBD1. This CDR3 has 15 residues. V lost 6 bases, J lost 2 bases, and 7 bases stayed unmatched. Germline V lookup: CDR1 MNHEY, CDR2 SVGAGI.

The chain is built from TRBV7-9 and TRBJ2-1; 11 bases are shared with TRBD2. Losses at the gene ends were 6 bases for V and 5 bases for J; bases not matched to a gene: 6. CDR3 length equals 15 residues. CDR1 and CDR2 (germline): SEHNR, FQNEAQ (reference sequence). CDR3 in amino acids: CASSRNSGGDNEQFF. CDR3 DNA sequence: TGTGCCAGCAGTCGGAATAGCGGGGGGGACAATGAGCAGTTCTTC.